This TCR beta chain was identified in a study of CD8 T cells in ankylosing spondylitis. Study outcomes and limitations: Disease-linked clones reportedly concentrated significantly in matched ankylosing spondylitis synovial fluid. A TCR beta motif of roughly eight highly homologous variants appeared characteristic of ankylosing spondylitis blood. Previously reported in reactive arthritis synovial fluid and blood were some of the motif variants.

This clonotype has only a few counts. As yet, its antigen is unknown. With molecular barcodes, quantitative 5'-RACE was used to make the TCR beta libraries. TCRdb reanalysed the 5' RACE reads using MiXCR and keeps one entry per CDR3 protein. The data show roughly 150,000 distinct CDR3 sequences, roughly 31% seen once. The sequence was obtained from a male donor with ankylosing spondylitis. Sequenced: synovial fluid, either unsorted or a sorted T cell fraction (not recorded which).

The CDR3 here is CASSLRGGAGYTDTQYF. CDR3 DNA: TGTGCCAGCAGCTTAAGGGGCGGCGCGGGGTACACAGATACGCAGTATTTT. The chain recombines TRBV7-3 with TRBJ2-3; TRBD2 is a possible D gene (6 bases). The CDR3 covers 17 residues. Germline V lookup: CDR1 SGHTA, CDR2 FQGTGA. V shed 1 base and J shed 2 bases, with 16 bases lying between them.